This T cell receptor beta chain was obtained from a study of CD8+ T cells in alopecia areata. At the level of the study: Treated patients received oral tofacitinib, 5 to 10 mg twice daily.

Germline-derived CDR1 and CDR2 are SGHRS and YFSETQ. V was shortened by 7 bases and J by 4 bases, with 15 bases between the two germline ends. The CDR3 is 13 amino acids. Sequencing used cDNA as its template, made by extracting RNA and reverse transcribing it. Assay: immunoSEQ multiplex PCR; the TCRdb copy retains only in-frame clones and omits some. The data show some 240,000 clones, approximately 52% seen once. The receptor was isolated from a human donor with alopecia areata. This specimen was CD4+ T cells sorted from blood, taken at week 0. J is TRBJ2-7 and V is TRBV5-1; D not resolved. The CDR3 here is CASADLNGYEQYF. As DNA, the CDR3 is TGCGCCAGCGCGGACCTTAATGGTTACGAGCAGTACTTC.